The sequence of this TCR beta chain was determined in a study of blood T cell repertoires in COVID-19. Sequencing used immunoSEQ multiplex PCR; TCRdb keeps in-frame clones, though not all of them. The sample has approximately 130,000 clones; 75% to 90% are singletons. Germline CDR1 reads MDHEN; CDR2 reads SYDVKM. The CDR3 is 14 residues long. V lost 6 bases, J lost 4 bases, and 13 bases lay in between. What was sequenced was peripheral blood. This clonotype originated in a human donor in a cohort sampled during active COVID-19. The chain has TRBV28 and TRBJ1-5; D is perhaps TRBD1 (5 bases). This CDR3 reads CASRGSRGNQPQHF. For the CDR3, the DNA is TGTGCCAGCAGGGGATCCCGGGGGAATCAGCCCCAGCATTTT.